This T cell receptor (beta chain) was identified during a study of T cell responses to AZD1222 COVID-19 vaccine. V shed 1 base and J 5 bases; nucleotides not matched to a gene: 5. In germline, CDR1 is MNHEY, CDR2 SMNVEV (reference sequence). This CDR3 contains 15 residues. The protocol was immunoSEQ multiplex PCR, while the TCRdb copy is restricted to in-frame clones and leaves out a portion. The profile shows some 130,000 clones, approximately 80% of them singletons. Study-level results: With dominance at 160-218 and 743-854, vaccine-associated CD4 TCRs spanned spike. Of spike-specific TCRs, nearly half reportedly target regions left unmutated in variants. Just a handful of AZD1222 recipients were seropositive at baseline. An increase in Spike-specific TCR breadth and depth was observed after two AZD1222 doses.

For this clone: Its antigen is as yet unknown.

The source of this sequence is an adult in good health. The chain uses TRBV27 and TRBJ1-1; 9 nucleotides match TRBD1. Specimen: peripheral blood, collected on day 0 of AZD1222 vaccination. CDR3 region: CASSLFGTGSTEAFF. Written as DNA, the CDR3 is TGTGCCAGCAGTTTATTTGGGACAGGGAGTACTGAAGCTTTCTTT.